This T cell receptor beta chain was profiled in a study of shared clonotypes between healthy human individuals. V shed 0 bases and J shed 4 bases, with 7 bases lying between them. Germline V lookup: CDR1 LNHDA, CDR2 SQIVND (reference sequence). The length of the CDR3 is 13 residues. The method was immunoSEQ multiplex PCR; TCRdb's version includes in-frame clones alone and lacks a portion of them. There are roughly 1 million clones in the sample; more than 65% occur only once, and roughly 1.5% lies in the top ten. This clonotype originated in a man between 18 and 35 years old in good health. The sequencing sample was made of memory CD4+ T cells sorted from blood. As to subset: CD45RA-negative fraction. The chain recombines TRBV19 with TRBJ2-7; D not resolved. CDR3 sequence: CASSIEVAYEQYF. CDR3 coding DNA: TGTGCCAGTAGTATAGAAGTGGCGTACGAGCAGTACTTC.